A selection of T cell receptor beta chains follows, all from one sample in a study of control samples from healthy donors and cancer patients. Produced via immunoSEQ multiplex PCR; TCRdb's table is partial and in-frame only. The table for this sample gives about 190,000 clones. Sequencing was done on a sample of blood. The source of these receptors is a woman aged 30 to 39 in good health. The CDR3 runs from the conserved cysteine through the conserved F or W. The D gene is left open where the match is weak.

CDR3 length,V gene,D gene,J gene,CDR3 protein,CDR3 DNA
17,TRBV4-2,-,TRBJ1-6,CASSQIMGFGRGSPLHF,TGTGCCAGCAGCCAAATCATGGGTTTTGGGCGCGGTTCACCCCTCCACTTT
13,TRBV5-1,-,TRBJ1-2,CASSLEGGYGYTF,TGCGCCAGCAGCTTGGAAGGGGGCTATGGCTACACCTTC
15,TRBV9,-,TRBJ2-1,CASSVDLPPNNEQFF,TGTGCCAGCAGCGTAGATCTCCCACCTAACAATGAGCAGTTCTTC
14,TRBV27,TRBD1,TRBJ1-6,CASSLRPGGPPLHF,TGTGCCAGCAGTTTACGGCCAGGGGGCCCACCCCTCCACTTT
14,TRBV9,-,TRBJ1-3,CASSPLGSGNTIYF,TGTGCCAGCAGCCCCCTGGGCTCTGGAAACACCATATATTTT
18,TRBV12-5,TRBD1,TRBJ2-2,CASGRDRGAPSNTGELFF,TGTGCTAGTGGCCGCGACAGGGGCGCCCCTTCGAACACCGGGGAGCTGTTTTTT
15,TRBV19,-,TRBJ1-2,CASSIFKQGIYGYTF,TGTGCCAGTAGTATCTTCAAGCAGGGGATCTATGGCTACACCTTC
14,TRBV27,-,TRBJ1-1,CASSFKGENTEAFF,TGTGCCAGCAGTTTTAAGGGCGAGAACACTGAAGCTTTCTTT
15,TRBV11-2,-,TRBJ1-2,CASSSPPTGYDGYTF,TGTGCCAGCAGCTCTCCCCCTACAGGATATGATGGCTACACCTTC
14,TRBV7-2,-,TRBJ1-4,CASCPDNFCEKLFF,TGTGCCAGCTGTCCGGACAATTTTTGTGAAAAACTGTTTTTT
17,TRBV5-1,TRBD2,TRBJ2-1,CASSWLGTSGADNEQFF,TGCGCCAGCAGCTGGCTGGGGACTAGCGGGGCAGACAATGAGCAGTTCTTC
15,TRBV13,-,TRBJ1-1,CASSLNGELSTEAFF,TGTGCCAGCAGTTTAAACGGGGAGCTGAGCACTGAAGCTTTCTTT
14,TRBV5-1,TRBD2,TRBJ2-7,CASSFHGEGYEQYF,TGCGCCAGCAGCTTCCACGGGGAGGGGTACGAGCAGTACTTC
13,TRBV15,-,TRBJ1-1,CATSRRQAYEAFF,TGTGCCACCAGCAGAAGACAAGCATATGAAGCTTTCTTT
14,TRBV15,-,TRBJ1-1,CATSRDGGVSEAFF,TGTGCCACCAGCAGAGATGGGGGCGTCTCTGAAGCTTTCTTT
17,TRBV5-6,TRBD1,TRBJ2-1,CASSSIGQGIMWNEQFF,TGTGCCAGCAGCTCAATCGGACAGGGCATTATGTGGAATGAGCAGTTCTTC
15,TRBV28,-,TRBJ1-4,CASSGVSAAGEKLFF,TGTGCCAGCAGCGGGGTCAGCGCGGCGGGGGAAAAACTGTTTTTT
12,TRBV28,-,TRBJ2-5,CASSQLLETQYF,TGTGCCAGCAGTCAACTTTTAGAGACCCAGTACTTC
17,TRBV4-3,-,TRBJ1-4,CASSQERGINPNEKLFF,TGCGCCAGCAGCCAAGAGAGAGGGATAAACCCCAATGAAAAACTGTTTTTT
13,TRBV30,-,TRBJ1-4,CAWRRPGGEKLFF,TGTGCCTGGAGACGCCCGGGGGGTGAAAAACTGTTTTTT
13,TRBV7-9,-,TRBJ1-1,CASSWNSNTEAFF,TGTGCCAGCAGCTGGAACTCGAACACTGAAGCTTTCTTT
12,TRBV7-9,-,TRBJ1-2,CASSLAGHGYTF,TGTGCCAGCAGCTTAGCAGGGCATGGCTACACCTTC
15,TRBV10-1,-,TRBJ1-1,CASSESGDQNTEAFF,TGCGCCAGCAGTGAGTCTGGTGACCAGAACACTGAAGCTTTCTTT
14,TRBV2,TRBD2,TRBJ2-5,CASSEGTSGGTQYF,TGTGCCAGCAGTGAAGGGACTAGCGGGGGGACCCAGTACTTC
14,TRBV29-1,-,TRBJ1-4,CSVETWREDEKLFF,TGCAGCGTTGAAACGTGGCGGGAGGATGAAAAACTGTTTTTT
13,TRBV27,-,TRBJ1-1,CASSLNLNTEAFF,TGTGCCAGCAGTTTGAACCTGAACACTGAAGCTTTCTTT
14,TRBV15,-,TRBJ1-3,CATSKIRGGNTIYF,TGTGCCACCAGCAAGATTCGAGGAGGAAACACCATATATTTT
15,TRBV5-6,-,TRBJ1-1,CASSLTLWGDTEAFF,TGTGCCAGCAGCTTGACGTTGTGGGGGGACACTGAAGCTTTCTTT
17,TRBV27,TRBD2,TRBJ2-5,CASSLGTSGGFRETQYF,TGTGCCAGCAGTTTAGGGACTAGCGGGGGGTTTCGAGAGACCCAGTACTTC
19,TRBV11-2,-,TRBJ1-1,CASSLTRQAVRGENTEAFF,TGTGCCAGCAGCTTAACACGACAAGCGGTGAGAGGGGAGAACACTGAAGCTTTCTTT
11,TRBV6-1,-,TRBJ1-3,CASSEELTIYF,TGTGCCAGCAGTGAGGAATTGACCATATATTTT
14,TRBV7-2,-,TRBJ1-3,CASSVTSSGNTIYF,TGTGCCAGCAGCGTTACGAGCTCTGGAAACACCATATATTTT
15,TRBV19,-,TRBJ2-1,CASSPSASSYNEQFF,TGTGCCAGTAGTCCCTCAGCGAGCTCCTACAATGAGCAGTTCTTC
14,TRBV27,-,TRBJ2-1,CASSLRARYNEQFF,TGTGCCAGCAGTTTAAGGGCTAGATACAATGAGCAGTTCTTC
16,TRBV28,TRBD2,TRBJ2-7,CASSTHGLAGKYEQYF,TGTGCCAGCAGCACGCATGGACTAGCGGGGAAATACGAGCAGTACTTC
14,TRBV7-4,-,TRBJ1-2,CASNSAPLRYGYTF,TGTGCCAGCAACTCGGCACCCCTTCGCTATGGCTACACCTTC
15,TRBV6-5,TRBD1,TRBJ1-2,CASSSGTAPNYGYTF,TGTGCCAGCAGTTCCGGGACAGCTCCTAACTATGGCTACACCTTC
11,TRBV20-1,-,TRBJ1-1,CSITGSTEAFF,TGCAGTATTACAGGGAGCACTGAAGCTTTCTTT
13,TRBV3-1/TRBV3-2,-,TRBJ1-4,CASSQVQNEKLFF,TGTGCCAGCAGCCAAGTACAGAATGAAAAACTGTTTTTT
16,TRBV6-2/TRBV6-3,-,TRBJ2-1,CASSYSGARTYNEQFF,TGTGCCAGCAGTTACTCGGGGGCGCGTACCTACAATGAGCAGTTCTTC
15,TRBV6-5,TRBD1,TRBJ2-1,CASSYFGTGVNEQFF,TGTGCCAGCAGTTACTTCGGGACAGGGGTCAATGAGCAGTTCTTC
15,TRBV27,-,TRBJ2-1,CASSLGAPPYNEQFF,TGTGCCAGCAGTTTGGGGGCCCCCCCCTACAATGAGCAGTTCTTC
13,TRBV19,-,TRBJ1-1,CASSFKSNTEAFF,TGTGCCAGTAGTTTCAAATCGAACACTGAAGCTTTCTTT
15,TRBV5-1,-,TRBJ2-5,CASSLAAGARETQYF,TGCGCCAGCAGCTTGGCGGCGGGGGCGCGGGAGACCCAGTACTTC
14,TRBV10-3,TRBD1,TRBJ1-5,CAIGTGGFNQPQHF,TGTGCCATCGGGACAGGGGGTTTCAATCAGCCCCAGCATTTT
15,TRBV7-9,TRBD1,TRBJ2-7,CASSPRTGGFYEQYF,TGTGCCAGCAGCCCACGGACAGGGGGATTCTACGAGCAGTACTTC
13,TRBV6-2/TRBV6-3,TRBD1,TRBJ2-7,CASSTGVPYEQYF,TGTGCCAGCAGTACAGGGGTCCCCTACGAGCAGTACTTC
15,TRBV6-5,-,TRBJ1-6,CASSPVDSQNSPLHF,TGTGCCAGCAGTCCCGTCGACAGCCAGAATTCACCCCTCCACTTT
12,TRBV6-5,-,TRBJ2-1,CASTAHYNEQFF,TGTGCCAGCACGGCGCACTACAATGAGCAGTTCTTC
20,TRBV18,TRBD1,TRBJ1-5,CASSPRGQGAPGMYNQPQHF,TGTGCCAGCTCACCGAGGGGACAGGGGGCGCCGGGTATGTACAATCAGCCCCAGCATTTT